Detailed here is one T cell receptor beta chain. The source of the sample is a study of blood T cell repertoires in COVID-19. About the study: PBMCs, B-cell-depleted T cells, or T cells were the source of the cDNA or gDNA that made up the material.

The study drew participants aged about 18 to 95 years from about two dozen US areas. The protocol was immunoSEQ multiplex PCR, while the TCRdb copy is restricted to in-frame clones and leaves out a portion. Of hundreds of thousands of clones listed, 90% are singletons. The V gene lost 7 bases and the J gene lost 0 bases, with 18 bases spanning the gap. Looked up from germline, CDR1 is SNHLY and CDR2 is FYNNEI. The CDR3 loop spans 17 amino acids. This sequence joins TRBV2 and TRBJ1-4; possibly TRBD1 for D (6 bases). Sequenced: PBMCs or T cells enriched from blood (not recorded which). The clonotype was recovered from a young woman with acute COVID-19. Here the CDR3 DNA reads TGTGCCAGCACCAGACCTTTTACAGGGCCAACTAATGAAAAACTGTTTTTT. Protein: CASTRPFTGPTNEKLFF. The whole variable domain, remainder taken from reference TRBV2 and TRBJ1-4, is EPEVTQTPSHQVTQMGQEVILRCVPISNHLYFYWYRQILGQKVEFLVSFYNNEISEKSEIFDDQFSVERPDGSNFTLKIRSTKLEDSAMYFCASTRPFTGPTNEKLFFGSGTQLSVL.